The source of this TCR beta chain is a study of blood T cell repertoires in COVID-19. As for the study in general: Donors in the United States, Italy and Spain gave samples during acute or convalescent COVID-19. Sources were T cells, B-cell-depleted T cells, or PBMCs; the material itself was cDNA or gDNA.

Seattle enrolled patients during active infection and tracked them longitudinally. Repertoires were generated with immunoSEQ multiplex PCR, while TCRdb's copy carries only in-frame clones and drops some. The sample records 200,000 to 250,000 clones, 83% being singletons. The CDR3 is made up of 18 amino acids. Trimming at V came to 5 bases and at J to 0 bases, leaving 14 bases not matched to a gene. Germline loops: CDR1 SGHTA, CDR2 FQGNSA. V is TRBV7-2 and J is TRBJ2-7; 9 nucleotides line up with TRBD1. This receptor was identified in a woman aged 30 to 39 with COVID-19, enrolled during active disease. The sample consisted of peripheral blood. CDR3 sequence: CASSIGQGPWASSYEQYF. CDR3 in DNA: TGTGCCAGCAGCATAGGACAGGGGCCGTGGGCGAGCTCCTACGAGCAGTACTTC. The entire variable domain, with the rest obtained from reference TRBV7-2 and TRBJ2-7, is as follows: GAGVSQSPSNKVTEKGKDVELRCDPISGHTALYWYRQSLGQGLEFLIYFQGNSAPDKSGLPSDRFSAERTGGSVSTLTIQRTQQEDSAVYLCASSIGQGPWASSYEQYFGPGTRLTVT.